This entry lists 13 T cell receptor beta chains sequenced from one sample in a study of T cells in localized non-small cell lung cancer. Profiling relied on immunoSEQ multiplex PCR, and the TCRdb table lists in-frame clones only, not all of them. The sample records fewer than 45,000 clones, 88% being singletons. This specimen was peripheral blood, taken before any cancer treatment. The receptors were gathered from a female donor of 60 years or more with stage I squamous cell lung carcinoma.

The chain uses TRBV11-3 and TRBJ2-2, with 9 bases identical to TRBD1. The CDR3 has 13 amino acids. CDR1 and CDR2 from the germline V gene are SGHNT and YENEEA. J was trimmed by 6 bases and V by 8 bases; bases with no gene match: 4. As DNA, the CDR3 is TGTGCCAGCCAACAGGGGGCGTCCGGGGAGCTGTTTTTT. This gives the protein CASQQGASGELFF. The full variable domain, in which reference TRBV11-3 and TRBJ2-2 provide the parts outside the CDR3, is EAGVVQSPRYKIIEKKQPVAFWCNPISGHNTLYWYLQNLGQGPELLIRYENEEAVDDSQLPKDRFSAERLKGVDSTLKIQPAELGDSAVYLCASQQGASGELFFGEGSRLTVL.

The V and J genes are TRBV21-1 and TRBJ1-5. TRBV21-1 is assigned pseudogene status. The CDR3 is 12 amino acids. The CDR3: CASSRRDQPQHF. The DNA for the CDR3 is TGTGCCAGCAGCAGGAGAGATCAGCCCCAGCATTTT.

The chain combines TRBV19 with TRBJ2-1; 10 bases map to TRBD1. V shed 7 bases and J 1 base; nucleotides not matched to a gene: 13. Germline assignment: CDR1 LNHDA and CDR2 SQIVND (reference sequence). This CDR3 has 18 amino acids. The CDR3 nucleotides read TGTGCCAGTACTCCCATTTGGCGGGGACAGGGGTCCTACAATGAGCAGTTCTTC. It yields the protein CASTPIWRGQGSYNEQFF.

This clone was recorded only once. This chain uses TRBV10-2 with TRBJ2-7; 12 bases are shared with TRBD2. The length of the CDR3 is 17 residues. Germline CDR1 reads WSHSY; CDR2 reads SAAADI. The J segment lost 2 bases and the V segment lost 7 bases, leaving 12 bases of the junction unmatched. The CDR3 spells CASMTSGRQTVPYEQYF. In nucleotides, the CDR3 is TGCGCCAGCATGACTAGCGGGAGACAAACGGTGCCCTACGAGCAGTACTTC.

V gene TRBV5-5 combines with J gene TRBJ2-1, with D maybe TRBD2 (6 bases). Trimming left V 2 bases short and J 0 bases short, with 12 bases between. This CDR3 spans 16 amino acids. Looked up from germline, CDR1 is SGHKS and CDR2 is YYEKEE (reference sequence). The CDR3 region is CASSFSGGSSYNEQFF. Written as DNA, the CDR3 is TGTGCCAGCAGCTTTAGCGGAGGAAGCTCCTACAATGAGCAGTTCTTC.

The rearrangement links TRBV7-3 to TRBJ2-1; TRBD1 agrees at 7 bases. J was trimmed by 3 bases and V by 5 bases; bases with no gene match: 4. The CDR3 sequence is 14 residues long. Germline CDR1 reads SGHTA; CDR2 reads FQGTGA. CDR3 loop: CASSRGQVYNEQFF. Written as DNA, the CDR3 is TGTGCCAGCAGCAGAGGACAGGTCTACAATGAGCAGTTCTTC. The full variable domain, completed using reference TRBV7-3 and TRBJ2-1, is GAGVSQTPSNKVTEKGKYVELRCDPISGHTALYWYRQSLGQGPEFLIYFQGTGAADDSGLPNDRFFAVRPEGSVSTLKIQRTERGDSAVYLCASSRGQVYNEQFFGPGTRLTVL.

This rearrangement joins TRBV11-2 to TRBJ1-3, with unresolved D. V lost 7 bases and J lost 0, with 13 bases in between. Germline V gene lookup returns CDR1 SGHAT and CDR2 FQNNGV. The CDR3 runs to 15 residues. CDR3 coding DNA: TGTGCCAGCACTAAAGGGTTTTCCTCTGGAAACACCATATATTTT. Translation: CASTKGFSSGNTIYF. Based on the CDR3 plus reference TRBV11-2 and TRBJ1-3, the full variable domain is EAGVAQSPRYKIIEKRQSVAFWCNPISGHATLYWYQQILGQGPKLLIQFQNNGVVDDSQLPKDRFSAERLKGVDSTLKIQPAKLEDSAVYLCASTKGFSSGNTIYFGEGSWLTVV.

J is TRBJ2-1 and V is TRBV5-4; 7 bases map to TRBD1. Trimming took 4 bases from V and 6 from J; bases not matched to a gene: 10. Germline CDR1 and CDR2: SGHNT and YYREEE (reference sequence). The CDR3 is 15 residues long. CDR3 protein: CASSIQGMVGNEQFF. Written as DNA, the CDR3 is TGTGCCAGCAGCATACAGGGGATGGTAGGCAATGAGCAGTTCTTC.

This clone was detected only once. The J gene is TRBJ1-1, the V gene TRBV27; 7 bases align to TRBD1. V lost 7 bases and J lost 1; bases outside the gene matches: 9. There are 15 residues in the CDR3. CDR1 MNHEY and CDR2 SMNVEV come from the germline V gene (reference sequence). The CDR3 reads CASTQRQGGNTEAFF. As DNA, the CDR3 is TGTGCCAGCACCCAACGACAGGGCGGGAACACTGAAGCTTTCTTT.

This chain links TRBV6-6 with TRBJ2-7; 13 nucleotides align to TRBD2. The CDR3 runs 15 residues. CDR1 MNHNY and CDR2 SVGAGI come from the germline V gene (reference sequence). Unmatched junction bases numbered 6, after V lost 5 bases and J lost 5 bases. DNA of the CDR3: TGTGCCAGCAGTCTATCCGGGACTAGCGGGAACGAGCAGTACTTC. Its translation is CASSLSGTSGNEQYF.

V usage is TRBV27 and J usage is TRBJ1-5; TRBD1 agrees at 12 bases. Germline lookup yields CDR1 MNHEY and CDR2 SMNVEV (reference sequence). This CDR3 region has 17 residues. V lost 5 bases to trimming and J lost 3 bases; unmatched junction nucleotides: 8. CDR3 DNA: TGTGCCAGCAGTGCCAACCGGGACAGGGGGCCCAATCAGCCCCAGCATTTT. Translation gives CASSANRDRGPNQPQHF.

V gene TRBV7-2 combines with J gene TRBJ2-2; a weak D match, TRBD2 (6 bases). Trimming removed 5 bases at V and 6 bases at J, with 16 bases between. The CDR3 is 15 residues long. CDR1 is SGHTA and CDR2 is FQGNSA in the germline V gene. In DNA, the CDR3 is TGTGCCAGCAGCAGGACTACGCAGGGCCCCGGGGAGCTGTTTTTT. Its translation is CASSRTTQGPGELFF.

The chain joins TRBV6-1 to TRBJ2-3; D unresolved. Germline V gene lookup returns CDR1 MNHNS and CDR2 SASEGT. Trimming shortened V by 2 bases and J by 6 bases, and 6 bases separated the two germline ends. The CDR3 loop spans 12 amino acids. The chain's CDR3 is CASSERFDTQYF. The CDR3 DNA reads as TGTGCCAGCAGTGAAAGGTTCGATACGCAGTATTTT.